This TCR beta chain was recovered during a study of neurological immune-mediated disorders. This clonotype was counted only a few times. The target antigen is unknown. Regarding the study as a whole: The study found no CDR3 amino acid sequences shared by expanded clones across subjects, suggesting private repertoires in all groups.

V was cut by 5 bases and J by 7 bases, with 11 bases left in between. Germline assignment: CDR1 SGHTA and CDR2 FQGTGA. The CDR3 spans 13 residues. Using its own MiXCR run on the 5' RACE reads, TCRdb lists one record per CDR3 protein. The sample carries about 79,000 distinct CDR3 sequences, over 12% recorded once. This clonotype was obtained from a woman in her 50s in good health. The sequenced sample was PBMCs. The chain couples TRBV7-3 to TRBJ2-2, with D tentatively TRBD1 (5 bases). For the CDR3, the DNA is TGTGCCAGCAGCGGGGCCCCGGACGGGGAGCTGTTTTTT. This encodes CASSGAPDGELFF.